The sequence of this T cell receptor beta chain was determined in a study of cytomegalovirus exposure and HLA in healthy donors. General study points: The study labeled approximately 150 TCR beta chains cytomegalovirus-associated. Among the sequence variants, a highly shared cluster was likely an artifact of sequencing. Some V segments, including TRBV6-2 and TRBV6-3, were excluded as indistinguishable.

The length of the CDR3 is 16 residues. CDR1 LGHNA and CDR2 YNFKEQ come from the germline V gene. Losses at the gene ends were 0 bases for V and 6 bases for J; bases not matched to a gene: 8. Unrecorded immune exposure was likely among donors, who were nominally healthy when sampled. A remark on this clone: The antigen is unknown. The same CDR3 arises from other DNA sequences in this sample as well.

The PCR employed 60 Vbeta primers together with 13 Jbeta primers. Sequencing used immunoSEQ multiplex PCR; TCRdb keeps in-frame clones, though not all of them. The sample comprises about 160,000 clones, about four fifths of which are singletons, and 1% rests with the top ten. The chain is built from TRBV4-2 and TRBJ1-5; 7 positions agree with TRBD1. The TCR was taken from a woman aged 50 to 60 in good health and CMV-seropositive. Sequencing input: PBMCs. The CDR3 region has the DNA TGTGCCAGCAGCCAAGATAGAAGGACAGGAGGTCAGCCCCAGCATTTT. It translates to CASSQDRRTGGQPQHF.